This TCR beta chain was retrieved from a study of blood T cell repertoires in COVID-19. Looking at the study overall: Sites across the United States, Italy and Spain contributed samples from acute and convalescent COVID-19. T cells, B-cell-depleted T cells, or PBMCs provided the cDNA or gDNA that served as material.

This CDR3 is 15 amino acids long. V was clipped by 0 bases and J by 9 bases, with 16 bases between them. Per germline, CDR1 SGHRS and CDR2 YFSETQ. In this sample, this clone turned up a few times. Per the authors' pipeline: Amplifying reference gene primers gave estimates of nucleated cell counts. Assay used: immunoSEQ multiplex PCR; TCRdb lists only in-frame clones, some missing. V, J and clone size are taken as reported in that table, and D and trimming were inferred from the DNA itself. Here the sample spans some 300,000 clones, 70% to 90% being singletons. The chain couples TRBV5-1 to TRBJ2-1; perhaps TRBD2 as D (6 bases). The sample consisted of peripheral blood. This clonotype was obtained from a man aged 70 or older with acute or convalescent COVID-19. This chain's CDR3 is CASSLGGEAPVEQFF. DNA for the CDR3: TGCGCCAGCAGCTTGGGAGGGGAGGCCCCGGTTGAGCAGTTCTTC.